The clone carrying this T cell receptor (beta chain) was counted many times. The record originates from a study of blood T cells in healthy people across ages. Ranging in age from roughly 6 to 95, the donors were healthy Caucasian individuals from Russia. A second roughly 6 to 11 cycle PCR used barcoded and J-beta primers. MiXCR was run by TCRdb on the 5' RACE reads, yielding one entry per CDR3 protein. The table has about 640,000 distinct CDR3 sequences, around 54% seen once. V lost 7 bases and J lost 3, with 10 bases in between. The V gene's germline CDR1 is DFQATT and CDR2 SNEGSKA (reference sequence). The CDR3 length is 11 residues.

The chain employs TRBV20-1 and TRBJ2-7; D tentatively reads TRBD1 or TRBD2 (5 bases each). The source material was blood. The TCR comes from a man between 60 and 70 years old in good health. The CDR3 reads CSVKGRYEQYF. The CDR3 DNA reads TGCAGTGTCAAGGGACGCTACGAGCAGTACTTC.